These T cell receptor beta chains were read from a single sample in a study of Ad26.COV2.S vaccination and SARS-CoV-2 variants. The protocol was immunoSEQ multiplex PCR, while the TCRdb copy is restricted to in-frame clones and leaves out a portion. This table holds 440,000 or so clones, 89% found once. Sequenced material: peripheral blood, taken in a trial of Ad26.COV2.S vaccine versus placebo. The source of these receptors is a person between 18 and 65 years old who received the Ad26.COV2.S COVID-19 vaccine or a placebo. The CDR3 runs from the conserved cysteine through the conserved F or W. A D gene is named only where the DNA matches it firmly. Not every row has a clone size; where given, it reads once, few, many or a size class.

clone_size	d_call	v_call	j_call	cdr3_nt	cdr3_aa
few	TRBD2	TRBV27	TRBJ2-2	TGTGCCAGCAGTTTGCTAGCGGGAGCGAACACCGGGGAGCTGTTTTTT	CASSLLAGANTGELFF
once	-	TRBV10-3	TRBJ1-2	TGTGCCGTGGCCTCGGGGGCCCAGGTTTATGGCTACACCTTC	CAVASGAQVYGYTF
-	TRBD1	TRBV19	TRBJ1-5	TGTGCCAGTAGTTCCCAGGGGGCCCAGCATTTT	CASSSQGAQHF
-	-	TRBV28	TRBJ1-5	TGTGCCAGCAGTTTAAGAGCTCCTAGCAATCAGCCCCAGCATTTT	CASSLRAPSNQPQHF
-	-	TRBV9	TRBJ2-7	TGTGCCAGCAGCGTAGACCCCCTAGCCGGCGAGCAGTACTTC	CASSVDPLAGEQYF
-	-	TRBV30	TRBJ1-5	TGTGCCTGGAGTGGCCCCGTTCCAGGGGTAGGTCAGCCCCAGCATTTT	CAWSGPVPGVGQPQHF
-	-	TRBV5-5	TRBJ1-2	TGTGCCAGCAGCTTAACTAAGGGGAGTGTGCCGAACTATGGCTACACCTTC	CASSLTKGSVPNYGYTF
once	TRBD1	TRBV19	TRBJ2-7	TGTGCCAGTAGTAGGACGACAGGGGCTCCCTACGAGCAGTACTTC	CASSRTTGAPYEQYF
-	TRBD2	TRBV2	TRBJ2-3	TGTGCCAGCAGTGAGGCCCCAGGGCGGGAGGATACGCAGTATTTT	CASSEAPGREDTQYF
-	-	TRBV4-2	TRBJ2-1	TGTGCCAGCAGCCAAGCTGTCGAACCTAATGAGCAGTTCTTC	CASSQAVEPNEQFF
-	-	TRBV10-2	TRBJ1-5	TGCGCCAGCAGCGAGCAGGGTAGCAATCAGCCCCAGCATTTT	CASSEQGSNQPQHF
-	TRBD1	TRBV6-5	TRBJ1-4	TGTGCCAGCACAGTACCAGGGGGCGCGAGAGAAAAACTGTTTTTT	CASTVPGGAREKLFF
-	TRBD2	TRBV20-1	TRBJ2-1	TGCAGTGCTAGTCCATTTGGCGGGAGCGCCTACAATGAGCAGTTCTTC	CSASPFGGSAYNEQFF
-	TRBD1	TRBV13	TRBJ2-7	TGTGCCATTCCCGGGACAGAGAAGTACGAGCAGTACTTC	CAIPGTEKYEQYF
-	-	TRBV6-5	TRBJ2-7	TGTGCCACCCAAGCGGAGGCAGGTTCCTACGAGCAGTACTTC	CATQAEAGSYEQYF
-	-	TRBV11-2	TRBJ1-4	TGTGCCAGCAGGAGCGATGCGGAAAAACTGTTTTTT	CASRSDAEKLFF
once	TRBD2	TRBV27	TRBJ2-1	TGTGCCAGCAGTTTATCCTGGACTAGAGGCAATGAGCAGTTCTTC	CASSLSWTRGNEQFF
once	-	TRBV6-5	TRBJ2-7	TGTGCCAGCAAAATTCGGCAGGACTACGAGCAGTACTTC	CASKIRQDYEQYF
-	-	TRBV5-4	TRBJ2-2	TGTGCCAGCAGCTCTAATAGCCGAACCGCCGGGGAGCTGTTTTTT	CASSSNSRTAGELFF
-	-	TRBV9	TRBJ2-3	TGTGCCAGCAGCTCCCGACAGACTAGCACAGATACGCAGTATTTT	CASSSRQTSTDTQYF
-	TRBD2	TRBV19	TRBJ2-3	TGTGCCAGTAGTATAGGACTAGCGGGCACAGATACGCAGTATTTT	CASSIGLAGTDTQYF
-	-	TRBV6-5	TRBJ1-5	TGTGCCAGCAGCCTGGTGGGCAATCAGCCCCAGCATTTT	CASSLVGNQPQHF
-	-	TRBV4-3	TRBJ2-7	TGCGCCAGCAGCCCAAATCCGGGCCACGAGCAGTACTTC	CASSPNPGHEQYF
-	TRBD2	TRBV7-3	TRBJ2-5	TGTGCCAGCAGCTTCTCGGCGGGGGGAGAGACCCAGTACTTC	CASSFSAGGETQYF
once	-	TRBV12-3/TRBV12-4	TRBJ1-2	TGTGCCAGCAGCATTAATTATGGCTACACCTTC	CASSINYGYTF
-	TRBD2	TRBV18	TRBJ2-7	TGTGCCAGCTCACCACCCCGGGCGGGGAGGGGTGTCTGGGAGCAGTACTTC	CASSPPRAGRGVWEQYF
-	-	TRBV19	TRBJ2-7	TGTGCCAGTAGTTCACAGGGAGGACCCTACGAGCAGTACTTC	CASSSQGGPYEQYF
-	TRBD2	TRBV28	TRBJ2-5	TGTGCCAGCAGGACTAGCGGGAGAGAGACCCAGTACTTC	CASRTSGRETQYF
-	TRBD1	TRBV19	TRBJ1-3	TGTGCCAGTAGCGGCCGGGACAGGGAAGCGACTGGAAACACCATATATTTT	CASSGRDREATGNTIYF
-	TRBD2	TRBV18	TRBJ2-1	TGTGCCAGCTCATTAAATTTAGCGGGATCCTACAATGAGCAGTTCTTC	CASSLNLAGSYNEQFF
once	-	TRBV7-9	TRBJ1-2	TGTGCCAGCAGCTTAGGGTTCGAGCACTATGGCTACACCTTC	CASSLGFEHYGYTF
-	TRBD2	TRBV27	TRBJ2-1	TGTGCCAGCAGTTTTTCTTCCCCCCAAGCGGGAAGGGGCTACAATGAGCAGTTCTTC	CASSFSSPQAGRGYNEQFF
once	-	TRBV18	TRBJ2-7	TGTGCCAGCTCACCACCGTCATTTGAGGGTTTCGGCGAGCAGTACTTC	CASSPPSFEGFGEQYF
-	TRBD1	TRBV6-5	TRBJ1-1	TGTGCCAGCAGTTCGGGACAGCACATGAACACTGAAGCTTTCTTT	CASSSGQHMNTEAFF
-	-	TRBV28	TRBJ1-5	TGTGCCAGCAGTGGTTCAGGGAATCAGCCCCAGCATTTT	CASSGSGNQPQHF
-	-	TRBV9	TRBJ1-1	TGTGCCAGCAGCGCAGGGACTGAAGCTTTCTTT	CASSAGTEAFF
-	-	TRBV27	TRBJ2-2	TGTGCCAGCAGTGCGGGCCGGACCACCGGGGAGCTGTTTTTT	CASSAGRTTGELFF
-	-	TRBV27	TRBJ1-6	TGTGCCAGCAGTTTAATACGACCTAATTCACCCCTCCACTTT	CASSLIRPNSPLHF
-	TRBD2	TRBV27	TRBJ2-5	TGTGCCAGCAGTCCGAGACTAGCGGGAGGTTTAGAGACCCAGTACTTC	CASSPRLAGGLETQYF
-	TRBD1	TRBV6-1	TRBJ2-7	TGTGCCAGCAGTGAGGGTACCGGGACAGCCACCTACGAGCAGTACTTC	CASSEGTGTATYEQYF
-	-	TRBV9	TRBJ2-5	TGTGCCAGCAGCGTAACAGGGTTGGAGACCCAGTACTTC	CASSVTGLETQYF
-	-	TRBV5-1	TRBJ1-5	TGCGCCAGCAGCCCTGACAGCGAGGGTCAGCCCCAGCATTTT	CASSPDSEGQPQHF
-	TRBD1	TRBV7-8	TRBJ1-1	TGTGCCAGCAGCTTTACAGGGGGCACACGGACTGAAGCTTTCTTT	CASSFTGGTRTEAFF
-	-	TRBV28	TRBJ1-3	TGTGCCAGCAGGGGGGGGTCCGCACCCGGGCTGCGAAACACCATATATTTT	CASRGGSAPGLRNTIYF
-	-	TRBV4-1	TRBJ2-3	TGCGCCAGCAGCTCCCCGGATTACACAGATACGCAGTATTTT	CASSSPDYTDTQYF
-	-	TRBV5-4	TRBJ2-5	TGTGCCAGCAGCTTGGGAGGCAGGGGAAGGGAAGAGACCCAGTACTTC	CASSLGGRGREETQYF
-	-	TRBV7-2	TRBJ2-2	TGTGCCAGCAGCTTAACTGGAACCCTAAACACCGGGGAGCTGTTTTTT	CASSLTGTLNTGELFF
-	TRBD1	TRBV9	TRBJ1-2	TGTGCCAGCAGCCCCCGAATGACAGGGGTTAGGGGCTACACCTTC	CASSPRMTGVRGYTF
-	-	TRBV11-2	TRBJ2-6	TGTGCCAGCAGCTTAGTCAGTCACTCTGGGGCCAACGTCCTGACTTTC	CASSLVSHSGANVLTF
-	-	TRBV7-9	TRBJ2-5	TGTGCCAGCAGGGGCGGATGGCGGGAGACCCAGTACTTC	CASRGGWRETQYF
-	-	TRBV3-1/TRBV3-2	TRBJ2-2	TGTGCCAGCAGCCAAGATCAGGCGGGCGGCGCGGGGTGGGCCGGGGAGCTGTTTTTT	CASSQDQAGGAGWAGELFF
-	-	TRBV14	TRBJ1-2	TGTGCCAGCAGCCAGGACGCGCAGTATGGCTACACCTTC	CASSQDAQYGYTF
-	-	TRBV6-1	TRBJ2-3	TGTGCCAGCAGTCCAAGTCCAGATACGCAGTATTTT	CASSPSPDTQYF
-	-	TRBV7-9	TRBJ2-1	TGTGCCAGCAGCTTAAGACTAGATGACAATGAGCAGTTCTTC	CASSLRLDDNEQFF
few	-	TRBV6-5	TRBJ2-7	TGTGCCAGCAGTTACGGGTTACCCTACGAGCAGTACTTC	CASSYGLPYEQYF
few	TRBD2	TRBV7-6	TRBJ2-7	TGTGCCAGCAGTCCTCTAGCGGGGAACACCTACGAGCAGTACTTC	CASSPLAGNTYEQYF
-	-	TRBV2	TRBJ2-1	TGTGCCAGCAGTACCCGGACTGCCTACAATGAGCAGTTCTTC	CASSTRTAYNEQFF
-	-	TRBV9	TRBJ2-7	TGTGCCAGCAGCCCCCTAGGACCTCTCTCCTACGAGCAGTACTTC	CASSPLGPLSYEQYF
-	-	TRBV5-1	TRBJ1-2	TGCGCCAGCAGCTTGGGCGGGGTCTATGGCTACACCTTC	CASSLGGVYGYTF
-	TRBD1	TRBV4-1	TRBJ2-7	TGCGCCAGCAGCCAAGATCGGACGACCGGGACAGGGGCCTACGAGCAGTACTTC	CASSQDRTTGTGAYEQYF